Listed below are T cell receptor beta chains from one sample, sequenced in a study of T cell changes during pregnancy in multiple sclerosis. Using immunoSEQ multiplex PCR, the repertoire was profiled, and TCRdb retains in-frame clones only, with some absent. The sample yields roughly 61,000 clones, under 95% seen once. Sequencing used peripheral blood, obtained in the first trimester of pregnancy. The receptor set was obtained from a female donor in good health, enrolled as a control in a pregnancy study. Each CDR3 is given with its conserved first and last residue.

>TRBV6-1|TRBJ1-1
CASSEYAPGFGGTEAFF
>TRBV7-3|TRBJ2-1
CASSLGGGPNNEQFF
>TRBV10-3|TRBJ1-1
CAIRQGPDAEAFF
>TRBV29-1|TRBJ1-2
CSVEGWADRGHGSYGYTF
>TRBV19|TRBJ1-1
CASSKGFDTEAFF
>TRBV5-4|TRBJ1-2
CASSLERLGAVGYTF
>TRBV4-3|TRBJ2-1
CASSLRPGEGKGNEQFF
>TRBV7-9|TRBJ2-1
CASSLARGGWDEQFF
>TRBV10-3|TRBJ1-3
CAISESISGNTIYF
>TRBV5-5|TRBJ2-2
CASRPGTSNTGELFF
>TRBV2|TRBJ2-2
CASRYSGELFF
>TRBV28|TRBJ2-7
CASTAPGLAEKSYEQYF
>TRBV28|TRBJ2-4
CASSLQGTSYF
>TRBV5-1|TRBJ1-4
CASSLATTNEKLFF
>TRBV19|TRBJ2-1
CASSIAGSYNEQFF
>TRBV11-1|TRBJ1-4
CASSLTGNEKLFF
>TRBV29-1|TRBJ2-7
CSVEDLGGRGSYEQYF
>TRBV6-5|TRBJ1-2
CASSLGGRGLNSGYTF
>TRBV7-6|TRBJ2-5
CASSLIGPGNQETQYF
>TRBV5-1|TRBJ1-1
CASSSGTGTNTEAFF
>TRBV6-1|TRBJ2-7
CASSPWTSATYEQYF
>TRBV4-3|TRBJ1-4
CASSRVIPSGEKLFF
>TRBV19|TRBJ1-5
CATLDRGYSNQPQHF
>TRBV4-1|TRBJ2-4
CASSLTGTEAKNIQYF
>TRBV27|TRBJ1-6
CASSAWNGGVGSPLHF
>TRBV20-1|TRBJ2-5
CSASWGEAQYF
>TRBV10-3|TRBJ2-1
CAISETSDEQFF
>TRBV2|TRBJ2-5
CASSPERGETQYF
>TRBV30|TRBJ2-5
CAWSPTGTEPRTQYF
>TRBV7-2|TRBJ2-4
CASSQGQLLAKNIQYF
>TRBV9|TRBJ2-5
CASSGSGNQETQYF
>TRBV7-9|TRBJ2-1
CASSSSGPRDEQFF
>TRBV7-2|TRBJ2-5
CASSMGQGQETQYF
>TRBV6-5|TRBJ1-2
CASSWSRTGYGYTF
>TRBV7-9|TRBJ2-2
CASSSKVAGASANTGELFF